This T cell receptor (beta chain) was recovered during a study of T cells after yellow fever vaccination. Study results and caveats: A weaker secondary response peaked on day 5, the primary on day 15.

This clonotype has more than one count but fewer than ten. Its antigen remains unidentified. TCRdb re-called the 5' RACE reads with MiXCR, one entry per CDR3 protein. The sample consists of 350,000 to 550,000 distinct CDR3 sequences, about 17% of them appearing once. CDR3 size: 16 residues. The V and J ends lost 1 base and 2 bases respectively, with 13 bases between them. The germline gives CDR1 LGHNA, CDR2 YNFKEQ. The genes are TRBV4-2 and TRBJ2-3; perhaps D is TRBD1 or TRBD2 (6 bases each). The source of this sequence is a man aged 18-30 years who received the YFV17D yellow fever vaccine. Source: PBMCs, taken before the yellow fever booster vaccination. The CDR3 here is CASSQVWGALTDTQYF. Here the CDR3 DNA reads TGTGCCAGCAGCCAAGTTTGGGGGGCCCTCACAGATACGCAGTATTTT.